This T cell receptor beta chain emerged from a study of regulatory T cells in long-lasting Graves disease. CDR3 regions were amplified by Arm-PCR using iRepertoire HTBI primers to build TCR beta libraries. TCRdb redid the calling of the multiplex PCR reads with MiXCR, one entry per CDR3 protein. The sample contains about 450,000 distinct CDR3 sequences, less than 15% of which appear only once. Time point defined: newly diagnosed GD, antithyroid drugs for less than 3 months. After RNA was extracted from PBMCs, the TCR library was made from it. Study results and caveats: The number of shared public clonotypes was higher in persistent patients (around 2,700) than new patients (966).

Deletions cut 9 bases from V and 2 bases from J, with 16 bases between. The length of the CDR3 is 14 residues. Concerning this clonotype: As yet, its antigen is unknown.

These data also formed part of another study, on T cells in Graves' hyperthyroidism and ophthalmopathy.

This sequence joins TRBV12-3 or TRBV12-4 and TRBJ2-5; tentative D call: TRBD2 (5 bases). The source material was peripheral blood mononuclear cells (PBMCs), sampled at new diagnosis, from a patient treated with antithyroid drugs. The TCR originated in a woman aged 45-65 years with Graves disease. CDR3 in DNA: TGTGCCAGAAGTCGGGGAGAGGTACAAGAGACCCAGTACTTC. Translation: CARSRGEVQETQYF.